This TCR beta chain was identified in a study of shared clonotypes between healthy human individuals. This clone was picked up one time. CD8 cells regarded as naive lacked CD45RO, were positively chosen for CCR7, and omitted terminally differentiated effector memory CD45RA+ cells. Each subset's genomic DNA was split evenly across several immunoSEQ plates. TCRdb's table, derived via immunoSEQ multiplex PCR, lists solely in-frame clones and lacks some. The profile covers about 2,100,000 clones, with just over 90% appearing a single time and 1.5% to 2% taken by the ten largest. The sequencing sample was made of naive CD8+ T cells from PBMCs. The source is a man aged 18-30 years in good health. Some clones in this sample may be carry-over from other donors' samples.

The CDR3 bases are TGTGCCAGCAGCGAAGGGACCCGCGATGGCTACACCTTC. Translating it yields CASSEGTRDGYTF. The chain uses TRBV6-6 and TRBJ1-2; D perhaps matches TRBD1 (5 bases). The germline gives CDR1 MNHNY, CDR2 SVGAGI (reference sequence). V dropped 6 bases and J dropped 6 bases, with 14 bases sitting between them. This CDR3 comprises 13 residues.